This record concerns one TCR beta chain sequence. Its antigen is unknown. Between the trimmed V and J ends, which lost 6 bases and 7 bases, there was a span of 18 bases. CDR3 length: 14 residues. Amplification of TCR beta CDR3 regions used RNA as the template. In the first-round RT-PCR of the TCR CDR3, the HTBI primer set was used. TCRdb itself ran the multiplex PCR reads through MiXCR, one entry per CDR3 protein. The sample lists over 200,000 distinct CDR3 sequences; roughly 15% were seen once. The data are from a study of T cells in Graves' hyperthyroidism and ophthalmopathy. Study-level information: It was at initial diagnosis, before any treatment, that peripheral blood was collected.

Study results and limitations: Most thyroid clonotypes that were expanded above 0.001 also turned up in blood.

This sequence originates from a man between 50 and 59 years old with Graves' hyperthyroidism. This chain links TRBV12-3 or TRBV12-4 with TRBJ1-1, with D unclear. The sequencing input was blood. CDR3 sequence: CASSHKVSEYEAFF. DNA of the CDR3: TGTGCCAGCAGCCATAAGGTTTCGGAATATGAAGCTTTCTTT.